This passage covers 11 T cell receptor beta chains from one sample sequenced in a study of blood T cell repertoires in COVID-19 (dated by TCRdb to the early 2020s). The method was the immunoSEQ multiplex PCR assay. The table comes from immuneACCESS by way of TCRdb, which keeps in-frame sequences with V and J called. Part of the clones is missing from these tables; in studies checked, under half for an unresolved V gene and the rest for unknown reasons. The sample contains roughly 300,000 clones, just over 85% of them found a single time. The ten largest account for less than 11% of the sample. Source material: PBMCs or T cells enriched from blood (not recorded which). These receptors all come from a woman aged 18-35 years who had recovered from COVID-19.

The chain is built from TRBV29-1 and TRBJ1-2; TRBD1 matches at 7 bases. J lost 12 bases, V lost 5 bases, and 12 bases had no gene match. Germline lookup yields CDR1 SQVTM and CDR2 ANQGSEA. The CDR3 extends over 12 amino acids. The CDR3 nucleotides are TGCAGCGTTACTGACAGGGCTTTAGGTAACACCTTC. This gives the protein CSVTDRALGNTF.

The J gene is TRBJ2-2, the V gene TRBV19; 7 bases agree with TRBD1. Germline V gene lookup returns CDR1 LNHDA and CDR2 SQIVND (reference sequence). The CDR3 spans 15 residues. The V segment lost 4 bases and the J segment 6 bases; nucleotides outside the gene matches: 8. The CDR3 reads CASSTDRARAGELFF. The CDR3 coding sequence is TGTGCCAGTAGTACCGACAGGGCTAGGGCCGGGGAGCTGTTTTTT.

The chain links TRBV29-1 to TRBJ2-3, with D uncertain. This CDR3 region has 14 residues. V lost 2 bases, J lost 0 bases, and 9 bases lay in between. Germline CDR1 SQVTM, CDR2 ANQGSEA. The CDR3 sequence is CSVERVTSTDTQYF. CDR3 DNA: TGCAGCGTTGAACGGGTCACTAGCACAGATACGCAGTATTTT.

The J gene is TRBJ2-5, the V gene TRBV30; 9 bases map to TRBD1. Germline loops: CDR1 GTSNPN, CDR2 SVGIG (reference sequence). CDR3 size: 13 residues. Trimming took 7 bases from V and 0 from J; bases not matched to a gene: 3. The CDR3 DNA sequence: TGTGCCTATGACAGGGGGTACCAAGAGACCCAGTACTTC. Translating it yields CAYDRGYQETQYF.

V gene TRBV5-4 combines with J gene TRBJ2-5; TRBD1 matches 8 bases. Germline V gene sequence: CDR1 SGHNT, CDR2 YYREEE (reference sequence). The V segment lost 4 bases and the J segment 2 bases; nucleotides outside the gene matches: 7. The CDR3 has 15 amino acids. The CDR3: CASSQPGQAQETQYF. The CDR3 DNA is TGTGCCAGCAGCCAACCGGGACAGGCGCAAGAGACCCAGTACTTC.

The chain joins TRBV5-8 to TRBJ1-4; D ambiguous. The CDR3 totals 17 residues. Germline-derived CDR1 and CDR2 are SGHTS and YDEGEE. The V end lost 4 bases, the J end lost 3 bases, and 19 bases lay between the germline ends. CDR3 residues: CASSQHPGGSSNEKLFF. DNA of the CDR3: TGTGCCAGCAGCCAACATCCCGGCGGGTCATCTAATGAAAAACTGTTTTTT.

V and J are TRBV20-1 and TRBJ2-7; 7 bases line up with TRBD2. Germline V gene lookup returns CDR1 DFQATT and CDR2 SNEGSKA (reference sequence). V shed 3 bases, J shed 4 bases, and the junction held 15 bases outside the gene matches. The CDR3 totals 16 residues. CDR3 nucleotides: TGCAGTGCTAGTAACCCTAGCGGCCTGGGTTCTTACGAGCAGTACTTC. Amino acid sequence: CSASNPSGLGSYEQYF.

A few counts support this clone. The rearrangement links TRBV7-3 to TRBJ2-3, with 7 positions matching TRBD1. The germline gives CDR1 SGHTA, CDR2 FQGTGA. This CDR3 comprises 16 residues. V was pared by 8 bases and J by 5 bases, with 16 bases of the junction left unmatched. The chain's CDR3 is CASSQGIDRVKDTQYF. The CDR3 region has the DNA TGTGCCAGCTCCCAGGGGATCGACAGGGTGAAAGATACGCAGTATTTT.

CDR3 amino acids: CASRHMSRGGGEAFF. The CDR3 DNA reads TGTGCCAGTAGACATATGAGTAGGGGGGGAGGTGAAGCTTTCTTT. The chain uses TRBV19 and TRBJ1-1; TRBD1 is a possible D gene (6 bases). Germline CDR1 LNHDA, CDR2 SQIVND (reference sequence). V dropped 6 bases and J dropped 7 bases, with 21 bases sitting between them. The CDR3 totals 15 residues. Full variable domain (remainder filled in from reference TRBV19 and TRBJ1-1): DGGITQSPKYLFRKEGQNVTLSCEQNLNHDAMYWYRQDPGQGLRLIYYSQIVNDFQKGDIAEGYSVSREKKESFPLTVTSAQKNPTAFYLCASRHMSRGGGEAFFGQGTRLTVV.

The chain couples TRBV27 to TRBJ2-7; possibly TRBD1 for D (5 bases). The CDR3 length is 16 residues. Germline V CDR1 and CDR2: MNHEY, SMNVEV (reference sequence). The V gene lost 2 bases and the J gene lost 0 bases, with 14 bases spanning the gap. CDR3 nucleotide sequence: TGTGCCAGCAGTTTAGGGTCAGGACAATTCTCCTACGAGCAGTACTTC. Encoded protein: CASSLGSGQFSYEQYF.

The CDR3 bases are TGTGCCAGCAGCACAGGGGGCTCGGGAAACATTCAGTACTTC. Protein sequence: CASSTGGSGNIQYF. The chain combines TRBV21-1 with TRBJ2-4; the D call in the table, TRBD1, was not verified against the DNA. TRBV21-1 is recorded as a pseudogene. The CDR3 is 14 amino acids.